Detailed here is one TCR beta chain. Its specificity is not known. At one end, the junction sequence differs from germline, possibly due to a read error. MiXCR, applied by TCRdb to the RT-PCR reads, yields one record per CDR3 protein. The sample records roughly 190,000 distinct CDR3 sequences, 13% to 15% being singletons. The record originates from a study of response to subunit inactivated influenza vaccine. Germline CDR1 and CDR2: DFQATT and SNEGSKA (reference sequence). The CDR3 contains 17 residues. Broader study findings: T cells newly recruited by each seasonal influenza vaccination are few, the authors suggested.

This TCR was recovered from a man in his fifties who received an inactivated influenza vaccine. The specimen was CD8+ T cells sorted from PBMCs, collected about 5 days after vaccination. The V call is TRBV20-1, the J call TRBJ2-3, with 9 nucleotides matching TRBD2. The CDR3, as DNA: TGCTGTGCTAGAGACCCCCAGACTAGCGGTCTCACAGATACGCAGTATTTT. Its translation: CCARDPQTSGLTDTQYF.